These 23 T cell receptor beta chains were sequenced from one sample in a study of blood T cell repertoires in COVID-19. The table came from immunoSEQ multiplex PCR; TCRdb's copy has only in-frame clones and leaves some out. The repertoire holds around 140,000 clones, with around 90% as singletons. The sequenced sample consisted of peripheral blood. The receptors shown here come from a woman aged 55 to 70 with acute or convalescent COVID-19.

This rearrangement joins TRBV20-1 to TRBJ2-3, with 8 bases that match TRBD2. In germline, CDR1 is DFQATT, CDR2 SNEGSKA (reference sequence). The CDR3 spans 15 residues. V dropped 3 bases and J dropped 2; count of bases not matched to a gene: 7. This chain's CDR3 is CSASQAGATTDTQYF. In DNA form, the CDR3 reads TGCAGTGCTAGTCAAGCGGGGGCAACCACAGATACGCAGTATTTT.

This chain joins TRBV12-3 or TRBV12-4 and TRBJ1-2, with 8 nucleotides matching TRBD1. The CDR3 is 12 amino acids. Unmatched junction bases numbered 3, after V lost 8 bases and J lost 4 bases. In DNA, the CDR3 is TGTGCCAGCCGGACAGGGAGCTATGGCTACACCTTC. It encodes CASRTGSYGYTF.

V usage is TRBV7-9 and J usage is TRBJ1-2; D ambiguous. Germline CDR1 and CDR2: SEHNR and FQNEAQ (reference sequence). Trimming took off 3 bases at V and 2 bases at J, with 10 bases between the two ends. This CDR3 contains 14 residues. The CDR3 loop reads CASSLVAPNYGYTF. The CDR3 DNA reads TGTGCCAGCAGCTTGGTAGCCCCCAACTATGGCTACACCTTC.

The chain uses TRBV19 and TRBJ1-1; D gene ambiguous. Per germline, CDR1 LNHDA and CDR2 SQIVND (reference sequence). V was shortened by 4 bases and J by 2 bases, with 14 bases between the two germline ends. The CDR3 runs 15 residues. CDR3 bases: TGTGCCAGTAGTACGGGAGGTTTTTCCAACACTGAAGCTTTCTTT. It translates to CASSTGGFSNTEAFF.

This clone was observed a single time. The chain links TRBV4-3 to TRBJ2-1, with a possible D match to TRBD2 (6 bases). V lost 3 bases, J lost 7 bases, and 13 bases lay in between. Germline loops: CDR1 LGHNA, CDR2 YSLEER. The CDR3 consists of 14 residues. CDR3 sequence (DNA): TGCGCCAGCAGCCAGGACTATCAGCAGAATGAGCAGTTCTTC. Translating it yields CASSQDYQQNEQFF.

The V gene is TRBV5-1, the J gene TRBJ1-1; D not resolved. This CDR3 region has 13 residues. Trimming shortened V by 2 bases and J by 4 bases, and 9 bases separated the two germline ends. Germline V gene data show CDR1 as SGHRS and CDR2 as YFSETQ. CDR3: CASSLGGITEAFF. The CDR3 DNA follows: TGCGCCAGCAGCTTAGGAGGGATCACTGAAGCTTTCTTT. Full variable domain (rest looked up from reference TRBV5-1 and TRBJ1-1): KAGVTQTPRYLIKTRGQQVTLSCSPISGHRSVSWYQQTPGQGLQFLFEYFSETQRNKGNFPGRFSGRQFSNSRSEMNVSTLELGDSALYLCASSLGGITEAFFGQGTRLTVV.

There are a few counts of this clone. This chain connects TRBV9 to TRBJ1-2; D might be TRBD1 (6 bases). The CDR3 extends over 17 amino acids. Germline CDR1 and CDR2: SGDLS and YYNGEE. V gave up 0 bases and J gave up 2 bases, with 17 bases separating them. For the CDR3, the DNA is TGTGCCAGCAGCGTAGAGAAAGGGACAACTATCAACTATGGCTACACCTTC. Its translation is CASSVEKGTTINYGYTF. Drawing the rest from reference TRBV9 and TRBJ1-2, the complete variable domain is DSGVTQTPKHLITATGQRVTLRCSPRSGDLSVYWYQQSLDQGLQFLIQYYNGEERAKGNILERFSAQQFPDLHSELNLSSLELGDSALYFCASSVEKGTTINYGYTFGSGTRLTVV.

The chain has TRBV19 and TRBJ1-5; D remains unclear. Trimming left V 3 bases short and J 3 bases short, with 3 bases between. The CDR3 consists of 12 residues. Germline V gene lookup returns CDR1 LNHDA and CDR2 SQIVND (reference sequence). The CDR3 nucleotides are TGTGCCAGTAGTATTTACAATCAGCCCCAGCATTTT. Translation gives CASSIYNQPQHF.

This sequence joins TRBV5-1 and TRBJ2-7; 7 bases are a match to TRBD1. Trimming cost V 4 bases and J 0 bases; bases outside gene matches: 1. CDR1 SGHRS and CDR2 YFSETQ come from the germline V gene. This CDR3 contains 13 residues. The CDR3 bases are TGCGCCAGCAGCGGACAGGTCTCCTACGAGCAGTACTTC. It is translated as CASSGQVSYEQYF.

The rearrangement uses TRBV5-4 and TRBJ2-1; 10 nucleotides align to TRBD1. The V and J ends lost 5 bases and 0 bases, in that order; junction bases with no gene match: 2. Germline V gene data show CDR1 as SGHNT and CDR2 as YYREEE (reference sequence). The CDR3 has 15 residues. The DNA of the CDR3 is TGTGCCAGCAGGGACAGGGGGAGCTCCTACAATGAGCAGTTCTTC. Its translation is CASRDRGSSYNEQFF. Full variable domain (rest looked up from reference TRBV5-4 and TRBJ2-1): ETGVTQSPTHLIKTRGQQVTLRCSSQSGHNTVSWYQQALGQGPQFIFQYYREEENGRGNFPPRFSGLQFPNYSSELNVNALELDDSALYLCASRDRGSSYNEQFFGPGTRLTVL.

The chain couples TRBV5-8 to TRBJ2-7; TRBD1 agrees at 7 bases. The CDR3 sequence is 14 residues long. J gave up 2 bases and V 2 bases, and 4 bases lay outside the gene matches. Germline lookup yields CDR1 SGHTS and CDR2 YDEGEE. This chain's CDR3 is CASSFGTDAYEQYF. In DNA form, the CDR3 reads TGTGCCAGCAGCTTCGGGACAGACGCCTACGAGCAGTACTTC.

This clone was counted once. The chain is built from TRBV2 and TRBJ1-2; TRBD1 matches 7 bases. J was trimmed by 2 bases and V by 6 bases; bases with no gene match: 3. This CDR3 has 13 amino acids. CDR1 and CDR2 from the germline V gene are SNHLY and FYNNEI. The CDR3 DNA is TGTGCCAGCAGACAGGGGAGCAACTATGGCTACACCTTC. Its protein product is CASRQGSNYGYTF.

This sequence joins TRBV9 and TRBJ1-3; the D is unclear. Trimming cost V 0 bases and J 0 bases, with 7 bases left between them. Germline V gene data show CDR1 as SGDLS and CDR2 as YYNGEE. The CDR3 is 15 residues long. In nucleotides, the CDR3 is TGTGCCAGCAGCGTAGGAGGTACCTCTGGAAACACCATATATTTT. The encoded protein is CASSVGGTSGNTIYF.

This chain joins TRBV28 and TRBJ2-7; 7 nucleotides agree with TRBD1. Germline loops: CDR1 MDHEN, CDR2 SYDVKM. V trimming: 1 base; J trimming: 3 bases; junction bases outside the gene matches: 3. The CDR3 has 14 amino acids. The CDR3 is CASSLSTGYYEQYF. The CDR3 coding sequence is TGTGCCAGCAGTTTATCGACAGGGTACTACGAGCAGTACTTC.

In its sample, this clone was seen once. This chain joins TRBV19 and TRBJ2-7; 8 nucleotides align to TRBD1. The CDR3 has 15 amino acids. V gave up 2 bases and J gave up 2 bases; unmatched junction bases: 5. From germline, CDR1 is LNHDA and CDR2 SQIVND (reference sequence). The CDR3 DNA is TGTGCCAGTAGTATAAACAGGGGGAGAGCCTACGAGCAGTACTTC. Protein sequence: CASSINRGRAYEQYF.

The V gene is TRBV19, the J gene TRBJ2-6, with TRBD1 matching over 12 bases. The junction had 11 bases not matched to a gene; V was cut back by 3 bases and J by 2 bases. The germline V gene has CDR1 LNHDA and CDR2 SQIVND (reference sequence). There are 20 residues in the CDR3. CDR3 DNA sequence: TGTGCCAGTAGTATGCCAATTGGGGGACAGGGGGCGGCTGGGGCCAACGTCCTGACTTTC. This gives the protein CASSMPIGGQGAAGANVLTF.

The chain links TRBV6-1 to TRBJ2-1, with 7 bases that match TRBD1. Germline loops: CDR1 MNHNS, CDR2 SASEGT. The junction had 18 bases not matched to a gene; V was cut back by 1 base and J by 12 bases. The CDR3 runs to 17 residues. CDR3 loop: CASSEDDWDSTTMLQFF. DNA for the CDR3: TGTGCCAGCAGTGAAGACGATTGGGACAGTACTACAATGCTGCAGTTCTTC.

The count of this clone is one. The J gene is TRBJ1-3, the V gene TRBV10-3, with a weak D call TRBD1 (5 bases). This CDR3 contains 15 residues. Trimming took 11 bases from V and 2 from J, leaving 19 bases between them. Germline V gives CDR1 ENHRY, CDR2 SYGVKD. The CDR3 DNA reads as TGTGCCTCCCAGGGCCGGACAAACACTGGAAACACCATATATTTT. Its translation is CASQGRTNTGNTIYF.

V is TRBV18 and J is TRBJ1-2; a weak D match, TRBD1 (5 bases). This CDR3 has 15 residues. V was cut by 2 bases and J by 6 bases, with 16 bases left in between. CDR1 is KGHSH and CDR2 is LQKENI in the germline V gene. The CDR3 nucleotides read TGTGCCAGCTCACCATACTCCAGGGAGGAAGATGGCTACACCTTC. Amino acids: CASSPYSREEDGYTF.

The rearrangement uses TRBV30 and TRBJ1-1; weak D call: TRBD1 (5 bases). V was cut by 2 bases and J by 4 bases, with 17 bases left in between. The CDR3 contains 15 residues. The V gene's germline CDR1 is GTSNPN and CDR2 SVGIG (reference sequence). The CDR3 sequence: CAWSTQGLGGTEAFF. DNA of the CDR3: TGTGCCTGGAGTACCCAGGGACTGGGGGGCACTGAAGCTTTCTTT.

The CDR3 bases are TGTGCCAGTAGTCGGGACTTTGGAGCTTTCTTT. This sequence encodes CASSRDFGAFF. V and J are TRBV19 and TRBJ1-1; D is possibly TRBD1 (5 bases). Trimming left V 5 bases short and J 10 bases short, with 11 bases between. Germline loops: CDR1 LNHDA, CDR2 SQIVND (reference sequence). This CDR3 comprises 11 residues.

This chain uses TRBV11-3 with TRBJ2-2; the D is unclear. Germline CDR1 reads SGHNT; CDR2 reads YENEEA. V was pared by 5 bases and J by 8 bases, with 18 bases between. The CDR3 runs 15 residues. This chain's CDR3 is CASSPTAASGGELFF. CDR3 DNA sequence: TGTGCCAGCAGCCCAACCGCGGCTTCTGGAGGGGAGCTGTTTTTT.

The CDR3 spells CASSPRRVRSYEQYF. CDR3 bases: TGTGCCAGCAGCCCCCGGAGGGTGCGGTCCTACGAGCAGTACTTC. V usage is TRBV7-2 and J usage is TRBJ2-7, with a weak D call TRBD2 (6 bases). V lost 5 bases, J lost 1 base, and 15 bases lay in between. Germline CDR1 and CDR2: SGHTA and FQGNSA. The CDR3 contains 15 residues.